Described below is a single T cell receptor beta chain sequence and its context. The data originate from a study of regulatory and conventional T cells in RAG deficiency. The CDR3 spans 16 residues. V was trimmed by 1 base and J by 4 bases, leaving 17 bases between them. Germline lookup yields CDR1 LNHDA and CDR2 SQIVND (reference sequence). TCRdb's table, derived via immunoSEQ multiplex PCR, lists solely in-frame clones and lacks some. Among fewer than 35,000 clones listed, 75% to 90% were seen once. This same sample was also part of a study on regulatory T cells. That paper adds: Amplification used 52 TRBV primers and 13 TRBJ primers.

This sequence joins TRBV19 and TRBJ2-7; TRBD1 is a possible D gene (5 bases). Sequenced sample: CD8+ T cells sorted from blood. The clonotype comes from a human donor in good health. CDR3 region: CASSIGASRAVYEQYF. DNA for the CDR3: TGTGCCAGTAGTATAGGGGCGTCCAGGGCTGTTTACGAGCAGTACTTC.